The TCR beta chain described here comes from a study of shared clonotypes between healthy human individuals. For this clone: Germline is not matched at one junction end, which may reflect a read error.

Researchers ran the assay at a deep level. Repertoires were generated with immunoSEQ multiplex PCR, while TCRdb's copy carries only in-frame clones and drops some. This table has a few hundred thousand clones, 97% appearing once. The CDR3 runs to 16 residues. Germline V gene lookup returns CDR1 MNHEY and CDR2 SMNVEV (reference sequence). The sequence derives from a woman in her thirties in good health. Sequenced material: naive CD4+ T cells sorted from blood. This sample's subset: CD45RA+ positively selected. The chain links TRBV27 to TRBJ1-6, with 7 bases aligning to TRBD1. CDR3 sequence reads: CASRYNRGLYSSPLHF. DNA for the CDR3: TGTGCCAGCAGGTATAACAGGGGTCTATATAGTTCACCCCTCCACTTT.